These 30 T cell receptor beta chains came from one sample sequenced in a study of beta chain features in type 1 diabetes. Sequencing targeted expressed TCRB transcripts, as all isolated RNA had been reverse transcribed. Libraries were prepared by immunoSEQ multiplex PCR; TCRdb keeps only in-frame clonotypes and omits some of them. The table lists 110,000 to 150,000 clones, 6.9% of them singletons. The source material was central memory CD4+ T cells from blood. Receptors were obtained from a woman in her thirties in good health.

There are a few counts of this clone. The rearrangement links TRBV19 to TRBJ1-2; 7 nucleotides line up with TRBD1. Germline CDR1 is LNHDA and CDR2 is SQIVND (reference sequence). V trimming: 5 bases; J trimming: 4 bases; junction bases outside the gene matches: 7. The CDR3 consists of 14 residues. CDR3 nucleotide sequence: TGTGCCAGTAGTCGACCTGGGACAGTCTATGGCTACACCTTC. Translating it yields CASSRPGTVYGYTF.

The V call is TRBV5-5, the J call TRBJ1-2, with 10 bases lining up with TRBD1. Germline loops: CDR1 SGHKS, CDR2 YYEKEE (reference sequence). This CDR3 is built from 14 residues. The trim removed 4 bases at V and 4 bases at J, leaving 4 bases unmatched. CDR3 loop: CASSARDRGYGYTF. In nucleotides, the CDR3 is TGTGCCAGCAGCGCACGGGACAGGGGCTATGGCTACACCTTC.

This clone was observed once. The V call is TRBV15, the J call TRBJ1-3, with TRBD1 matching over 10 bases. In germline, CDR1 is LNHNV, CDR2 YYDKDF (reference sequence). The CDR3 runs to 16 residues. Trimming cost V 5 bases and J 1 base; bases outside gene matches: 5. For the CDR3, the DNA is TGTGCCACCAGCCCGCGGACAGGGGGGTCTGGAAACACCATATATTTT. Encoded protein: CATSPRTGGSGNTIYF.

This clone was recorded a few times. V gene TRBV6-6 combines with J gene TRBJ2-2; D remains ambiguous. The CDR3 is 13 residues long. Germline CDR1 and CDR2: MNHNY and SVGAGI (reference sequence). V lost 5 bases and J 0 bases, leaving 4 bases between the germline ends. The CDR3 DNA reads as TGTGCCAGCAGTCTAACGAACACCGGGGAGCTGTTTTTT. Residues: CASSLTNTGELFF.

V gene TRBV5-4 combines with J gene TRBJ2-2; 8 nucleotides match TRBD2. The J segment lost 4 bases and the V segment lost 3 bases, leaving 8 bases of the junction unmatched. The CDR3 length is 16 residues. Germline CDR1 SGHNT, CDR2 YYREEE (reference sequence). This CDR3 is CASSYALTSGTGELFF. CDR3 in DNA: TGTGCCAGCAGCTACGCACTAACTAGCGGCACCGGGGAGCTGTTTTTT.

This clone was counted a few times. V is TRBV6-1 and J is TRBJ2-1; 7 nucleotides line up with TRBD2. With V trimmed by 7 bases and J by 3 bases, 9 bases remained unmatched. Germline V gene data show CDR1 as MNHNS and CDR2 as SASEGT. The CDR3 runs 15 residues. The CDR3 sequence is CASIRGSGYYNEQFF. Written as DNA, the CDR3 is TGTGCCAGCATTAGAGGTAGCGGGTACTACAATGAGCAGTTCTTC.

The chain uses TRBV5-1 and TRBJ2-2; 10 bases are shared with TRBD1. V was pared by 0 bases and J by 7 bases, with 3 bases of the junction left unmatched. There are 15 residues in the CDR3. Germline CDR1 and CDR2: SGHRS and YFSETQ. In nucleotides, the CDR3 is TGCGCCAGCAGCTTGGGACAGGGGGCGTTCGGGGAGCTGTTTTTT. Amino acids: CASSLGQGAFGELFF.

This clone was counted only a few times. CDR3 amino acids: CASSLEGRAFF. The CDR3 DNA reads as TGCGCCAGCAGCTTGGAGGGGCGGGCTTTCTTT. The chain joins TRBV5-1 to TRBJ1-1; possible D gene TRBD1, 5 bases. Germline loops: CDR1 SGHRS, CDR2 YFSETQ. The CDR3 consists of 11 residues. The V end was cut by 0 bases, the J end by 11 bases, with 8 bases between.

This sequence joins TRBV4-3 and TRBJ2-7; TRBD1 matches 8 bases. Germline V lookup: CDR1 LGHNA, CDR2 YSLEER. The CDR3 totals 16 residues. V was pared by 1 base and J by 5 bases, with 10 bases of the junction left unmatched. Here the CDR3 DNA reads TGCGCCAGCAGCCAAGGATTTAGACAGGGGTTCAACGAGCAGTACTTC. Translation gives CASSQGFRQGFNEQYF.

This clone was seen more than once but under ten times. This chain connects TRBV4-1 to TRBJ2-1, with 8 bases identical to TRBD2. The V gene end was trimmed by 0 bases and the J gene end by 12 bases; junction bases not matched to a gene: 10. The CDR3 consists of 15 residues. Germline V gene sequence: CDR1 MGHRA, CDR2 YSYEKL. CDR3 residues: CASSQEGAGGLLQFF. CDR3 in DNA: TGCGCCAGCAGCCAAGAGGGGGCGGGAGGTTTGCTGCAGTTCTTC.

There are a few counts of this clone. The chain links TRBV6-4 to TRBJ1-2; 11 positions agree with TRBD1. V dropped 6 bases and J dropped 2; count of bases not matched to a gene: 5. Germline-derived CDR1 and CDR2 are MRHNA and SNTAGT. The CDR3 loop spans 15 amino acids. The CDR3 nucleotides read TGTGCCAGCAGCGACAGGACAGGGGGCAACTATGGCTACACCTTC. This gives the protein CASSDRTGGNYGYTF.

This clone was counted many times. The V and J genes are TRBV11-1 and TRBJ2-3; 7 bases map to TRBD1. The CDR3 runs 15 residues. J lost 2 bases, V lost 5 bases, and 7 bases had no gene match. Looked up from germline, CDR1 is SGHAT and CDR2 is FQDESV (reference sequence). Here the CDR3 DNA reads TGTGCCAGCAGCCCGTATGGGACAGCCACAGATACGCAGTATTTT. This translates into CASSPYGTATDTQYF.

The sample holds a few counts of this clone. V gene TRBV2 combines with J gene TRBJ1-5, with TRBD1 identical over 7 bases. From germline, CDR1 is SNHLY and CDR2 FYNNEI. CDR3 length equals 16 residues. V lost 5 bases, J lost 0 bases, and 7 bases stayed unmatched. The CDR3 DNA reads TGTGCCAGCAGTAGACAGGGTAGGAATAGCAATCAGCCCCAGCATTTT. It translates to CASSRQGRNSNQPQHF. Using reference TRBV2 and TRBJ1-5 for the parts outside the CDR3, the full variable domain is EPEVTQTPSHQVTQMGQEVILRCVPISNHLYFYWYRQILGQKVEFLVSFYNNEISEKSEIFDDQFSVERPDGSNFTLKIRSTKLEDSAMYFCASSRQGRNSNQPQHFGDGTRLSIL.

This clone was recorded a few times. The J gene is TRBJ1-4, the V gene TRBV9, with 9 positions matching TRBD1. Germline V gene sequence: CDR1 SGDLS, CDR2 YYNGEE. The trim removed 3 bases at V and 8 bases at J, leaving 8 bases unmatched. This CDR3 contains 15 residues. In nucleotides, the CDR3 is TGTGCCAGCAGCGCCCAGGGACAGGGTGGCGAAAAACTGTTTTTT. Translating gives CASSAQGQGGEKLFF. Based on the CDR3 plus reference TRBV9 and TRBJ1-4, the full variable domain is DSGVTQTPKHLITATGQRVTLRCSPRSGDLSVYWYQQSLDQGLQFLIQYYNGEERAKGNILERFSAQQFPDLHSELNLSSLELGDSALYFCASSAQGQGGEKLFFGSGTQLSVL.

This clone has a handful of counts. The chain employs TRBV11-1 and TRBJ2-7; D is possibly TRBD2 (6 bases). Trimming stripped 4 bases from V and 1 base from J, with 14 bases between. CDR1 is SGHAT and CDR2 is FQDESV in the germline V gene (reference sequence). The CDR3 is made up of 15 amino acids. DNA of the CDR3: TGTGCCAGCAGCTCCCGGGGTAGCGGATCCTACGAGCAGTACTTC. Amino acid sequence: CASSSRGSGSYEQYF.

V usage is TRBV4-3 and J usage is TRBJ2-7; 8 bases align to TRBD1. Germline-derived CDR1 and CDR2 are LGHNA and YSLEER. V was pared by 6 bases and J by 0 bases, with 7 bases of the junction left unmatched. The CDR3 is 15 residues long. CDR3 nucleotide sequence: TGCGCCAGCAGTACGGACAGGGCCAGCTCCTACGAGCAGTACTTC. It specifies CASSTDRASSYEQYF.

In its sample, this clone was seen a few times. In DNA, the CDR3 is TGTGCCAGCAGTGAGACGGACAAAGGCGAGCAGTACTTC. The encoded protein is CASSETDKGEQYF. The rearrangement uses TRBV6-1 and TRBJ2-7, with TRBD1 as a possible D gene (5 bases). The CDR3 runs to 13 residues. With 3 bases removed from V and 6 bases from J, the gap between germline ends came to 12 bases. Germline CDR1 reads MNHNS; CDR2 reads SASEGT.

V gene TRBV19 combines with J gene TRBJ1-2; 7 bases fit TRBD1. CDR1 and CDR2 (germline): LNHDA, SQIVND (reference sequence). J gave up 2 bases and V 7 bases, and 10 bases lay outside the gene matches. This CDR3 spans 15 amino acids. The CDR3 sequence: CASTRSGTANYGYTF. The CDR3 bases are TGTGCCAGTACCCGGTCCGGGACAGCAAACTATGGCTACACCTTC.

This clone was seen only a few times. The chain joins TRBV28 to TRBJ2-7, with D hard to call. Germline V lookup: CDR1 MDHEN, CDR2 SYDVKM. The CDR3 runs to 11 residues. V lost 2 bases and J 4 bases, leaving 3 bases between the germline ends. The CDR3 sequence is CASSLAYEQYF. The CDR3 coding sequence is TGTGCCAGCAGTTTAGCGTACGAGCAGTACTTC. The full variable domain, in which reference TRBV28 and TRBJ2-7 provide the parts outside the CDR3, is DVKVTQSSRYLVKRTGEKVFLECVQDMDHENMFWYRQDPGLGLRLIYFSYDVKMKEKGDIPEGYSVSREKKERFSLILESASTNQTSMYLCASSLAYEQYFGPGTRLTVT.

The chain combines TRBV7-9 with TRBJ1-1; 8 bases agree with TRBD1. Germline CDR1 reads SEHNR; CDR2 reads FQNEAQ (reference sequence). The CDR3 runs to 15 residues. The V and J ends lost 6 bases and 1 base, in that order; junction bases with no gene match: 7. The CDR3 sequence is CASSLWTGTNTEAFF. In DNA, the CDR3 is TGTGCCAGCAGTTTGTGGACAGGGACGAACACTGAAGCTTTCTTT.

This clone appeared a few times. The chain links TRBV5-1 to TRBJ1-2, with D tentatively TRBD1 (5 bases). Trimming took off 0 bases at V and 2 bases at J, with 11 bases between the two ends. The CDR3 has 15 amino acids. Germline CDR1 reads SGHRS; CDR2 reads YFSETQ. The chain's CDR3 is CASSLGDRENYGYTF. In nucleotides, the CDR3 is TGCGCCAGCAGCTTGGGTGACAGAGAGAACTATGGCTACACCTTC. Variable domain in full (rest from reference TRBV5-1 and TRBJ1-2): KAGVTQTPRYLIKTRGQQVTLSCSPISGHRSVSWYQQTPGQGLQFLFEYFSETQRNKGNFPGRFSGRQFSNSRSEMNVSTLELGDSALYLCASSLGDRENYGYTFGSGTRLTVV.

The chain employs TRBV9 and TRBJ1-1, with D uncertain. The V end lost 3 bases, the J end lost 0 bases, and 12 bases lay between the germline ends. Germline loops: CDR1 SGDLS, CDR2 YYNGEE. The CDR3 runs 15 residues. CDR3 bases: TGTGCCAGCAGCGGGCGAGGGAACTTGAACACTGAAGCTTTCTTT. Translated, it gives CASSGRGNLNTEAFF.

This clone has more than one count but fewer than ten. The gene calls are TRBV15 and TRBJ2-3; 9 bases are a match to TRBD2. The CDR3 extends over 13 amino acids. CDR1 and CDR2 (germline): LNHNV, YYDKDF (reference sequence). V gave up 8 bases and J gave up 12 bases; unmatched junction bases: 12. The CDR3 region has the DNA TGTGCCACCGCTCTCGATAGCGGGAGAGAACAGTATTTT. Translation: CATALDSGREQYF.

This clone has a handful of counts. The rearrangement uses TRBV9 and TRBJ2-1; 9 bases match TRBD2. The V segment lost 4 bases and the J segment 4 bases; nucleotides outside the gene matches: 12. The length of the CDR3 is 17 residues. The V gene's germline CDR1 is SGDLS and CDR2 YYNGEE. In DNA form, the CDR3 reads TGTGCCAGCAGCCCGAGGGGTTCTAGCGGGGTTTACAATGAGCAGTTCTTC. Translated: CASSPRGSSGVYNEQFF.

This clone showed up just a few times. This chain uses TRBV6-5 with TRBJ1-5; D call uncertain. V dropped 0 bases and J dropped 4 bases, with 10 bases sitting between them. The CDR3 sequence is 15 residues long. CDR1 and CDR2 from the germline V gene are MNHEY and SVGAGI. The CDR3 sequence: CASSYSIRQNQPQHF. The CDR3, as DNA: TGTGCCAGCAGTTACTCGATCAGGCAGAATCAGCCCCAGCATTTT.

This clone showed up just a few times. The rearrangement uses TRBV11-2 and TRBJ1-4; tentative D call: TRBD1 (5 bases). CDR3 size: 16 residues. CDR1 SGHAT and CDR2 FQNNGV come from the germline V gene. V lost 2 bases and J lost 0, with 10 bases in between. For the CDR3, the DNA is TGTGCCAGCAGCTTATCCCTGACAGCAACTAATGAAAAACTGTTTTTT. This sequence encodes CASSLSLTATNEKLFF.

This chain uses TRBV5-1 with TRBJ1-1; the match to TRBD1 covers 9 bases. CDR1 is SGHRS and CDR2 is YFSETQ in the germline V gene. The J segment lost 0 bases and the V segment lost 6 bases, leaving 12 bases of the junction unmatched. The CDR3 totals 17 residues. The CDR3 nucleotides read TGCGCCAGCACCTACATTACAGGGGGCTCAGTGAACACTGAAGCTTTCTTT. Its translation is CASTYITGGSVNTEAFF.

The table lists this clone with many counts. V gene TRBV7-8 combines with J gene TRBJ1-3; D uncertain. Trimming left V 5 bases short and J 4 bases short, with 15 bases between. Per germline, CDR1 SGHVS and CDR2 FQNEAQ. The CDR3 runs 15 residues. Written as DNA, the CDR3 is TGTGCCAGCAGCGGCGCCCTTAGGAGGGGAAACACCATATATTTT. Protein sequence: CASSGALRRGNTIYF. Full variable domain (missing parts from reference TRBV7-8 and TRBJ1-3): GAGVSQSPRYKVAKRGQDVALRCDPISGHVSLFWYQQALGQGPEFLTYFQNEAQLDKSGLPSDRFFAERPEGSVSTLKIQRTQQEDSAVYLCASSGALRRGNTIYFGEGSWLTVV.

In this sample, this clone turned up a few times. The CDR3 bases are TGCGCCAGCAGCCTCGGACAGAGAACGACCTCTGGGGCCAACGTCCTGACTTTC. This gives the protein CASSLGQRTTSGANVLTF. This sequence joins TRBV4-1 and TRBJ2-6; D perhaps matches TRBD1 (6 bases). Trimming removed 4 bases from V and 0 bases from J, with 16 bases in between. CDR1 and CDR2 (germline): MGHRA, YSYEKL. The CDR3 extends over 18 amino acids.

This clone was seen at least ten times. The chain uses TRBV9 and TRBJ2-2; 10 bases are a match to TRBD2. Germline values: CDR1 SGDLS, CDR2 YYNGEE. The CDR3 loop spans 16 amino acids. V gave up 0 bases and J gave up 9 bases; unmatched junction bases: 8. The CDR3 protein is CASSVGPSGRGRELFF. In DNA, the CDR3 is TGTGCCAGCAGCGTAGGGCCTAGCGGGAGAGGCCGGGAGCTGTTTTTT.